The 4 T cell receptor beta chains listed next were all sequenced from one sample in a study of control samples from healthy donors and cancer patients. The repertoire was sequenced with immunoSEQ multiplex PCR; TCRdb's copy has only in-frame clones and lacks some. The sample carries approximately 150,000 clones, about 91% recorded once. Source material: blood. Receptors originate from a woman aged 40 to 49 in good health.

V gene TRBV5-1 combines with J gene TRBJ1-4; unclear D gene. The length of the CDR3 is 15 residues. Per germline, CDR1 SGHRS and CDR2 YFSETQ. The V end lost 4 bases, the J end lost 0 bases, and 10 bases lay between the germline ends. The CDR3 reads CASSIESATNEKLFF. Here the CDR3 DNA reads TGCGCCAGCAGCATCGAGAGTGCAACTAATGAAAAACTGTTTTTT.

The rearrangement uses TRBV4-1 and TRBJ2-7; 7 bases map to TRBD1. CDR1 MGHRA and CDR2 YSYEKL come from the germline V gene. This CDR3 has 13 amino acids. V lost 2 bases to trimming and J lost 2 bases; unmatched junction nucleotides: 0. The DNA for the CDR3 is TGCGCCAGCAGCCAACAGGGGGCCTACGAGCAGTACTTC. It is translated as CASSQQGAYEQYF.

The rearrangement uses TRBV6-5 and TRBJ1-3; D gene uncertain. V gave up 6 bases and J gave up 0 bases, with 12 bases separating them. The CDR3 is 15 amino acids. In germline, CDR1 is MNHEY, CDR2 SVGAGI. The CDR3 is CASRDHTGSGNTIYF. The CDR3 coding sequence is TGTGCCAGCAGGGACCATACTGGCTCTGGAAACACCATATATTTT.

This chain joins TRBV11-2 and TRBJ2-3; 8 nucleotides line up with TRBD2. Trimming took 8 bases from V and 9 from J; bases not matched to a gene: 13. This CDR3 spans 14 amino acids. The germline gives CDR1 SGHAT, CDR2 FQNNGV. This CDR3 is CASLDASGFETQYF. The CDR3 bases are TGTGCCAGCCTTGACGCTAGCGGGTTTGAAACGCAGTATTTT.